A selection of T cell receptor beta chains follows, all from one sample in a study of T cell repertoires in cytomegalovirus infection. TCRdb reanalysed the reads using MiXCR and keeps one entry per CDR3 protein. The sample lists 740,000 or so distinct CDR3 sequences; about a third were seen once. Input material: PBMCs. The receptors here all came from a human donor in good health (CMV status not recorded). Some clones in this sample may be carry-over from other donors' samples. Both conserved end residues are part of each CDR3. A D gene is named only where the DNA matches it firmly. Clone sizes are given selectively: once, few, many, or a class where the clone is expanded.

j_call,d_call,v_call,clone_size,cdr3_aa,cdr3_nt
TRBJ2-7,.,TRBV2,.,CASTGTLNYEQYF,TGTGCCAGCACCGGGACACTCAACTACGAGCAGTACTTC
TRBJ2-1,.,TRBV27,few,CASSPHQAYNEQFF,TGTGCCAGCAGTCCTCATCAGGCCTACAATGAGCAGTTCTTC
TRBJ2-1,TRBD2,TRBV7-2,few,CASRLAGGIYNEQFF,TGTGCCAGCAGGCTAGCGGGGGGGATCTACAATGAGCAGTTCTTC
TRBJ1-5,.,TRBV7-2,many,CASSFHRQRGNQPQHF,TGTGCCAGCAGCTTTCACCGACAGAGGGGTAATCAGCCCCAGCATTTT
TRBJ1-1,.,TRBV5-4,.,CASSLATGSNTEAFF,TGTGCCAGCAGCTTGGCCACGGGGAGTAACACTGAAGCTTTCTTT
TRBJ2-3,.,TRBV6-1,.,CASSFLSSTDTQYF,TGTGCCAGCAGTTTCCTATCCAGCACAGATACGCAGTATTTT
TRBJ1-1,TRBD1,TRBV28,few,CASSLEQGAVTEAFF,TGTGCCAGCAGTTTGGAACAGGGGGCAGTCACTGAAGCTTTCTTT
TRBJ1-5,.,TRBV28,.,CANPAPGRNQPQHF,TGTGCCAACCCGGCCCCGGGGCGCAATCAGCCCCAGCATTTT
TRBJ1-6,.,TRBV4-2,few,CASSQEVAADTLSSYNSPLHF,TGTGCCAGCAGCCAAGAAGTAGCGGCGGACACATTGAGCTCCTATAATTCACCCCTCCACTTT
TRBJ2-1,.,TRBV6-4,.,CARSDQPSYNEQFF,TGTGCCCGCAGTGACCAGCCCTCCTACAATGAGCAGTTCTTC
TRBJ1-6,.,TRBV12-3/TRBV12-4,few,CASSLQFSPLHF,TGTGCCAGCAGTTTACAATTTTCTCCCCTCCACTTT
TRBJ2-3,TRBD1,TRBV12-3/TRBV12-4,.,CASRPQTGLVMDTQYF,TGTGCCAGCAGGCCCCAGACAGGGCTCGTGATGGATACGCAGTATTTT
TRBJ1-5,.,TRBV7-8,many,CASSLASGGINDQPQHF,TGTGCCAGCAGCTTAGCTTCCGGGGGAATTAATGATCAGCCCCAGCATTTT
TRBJ1-2,TRBD1,TRBV28,few,CASSGTGLYGYTF,TGTGCCAGCAGTGGGACAGGACTCTATGGCTACACCTTC
TRBJ2-3,.,TRBV29-1,.,CSVEDRLKKGTDTQYF,TGCAGCGTTGAAGATCGGCTTAAGAAGGGCACAGATACGCAGTATTTT
TRBJ1-1,.,TRBV7-2,few,CASSLLLSNTEAFF,TGTGCCAGCAGCTTACTTCTGTCGAACACTGAAGCTTTCTTT
TRBJ2-5,.,TRBV28,few,CAGGSRTFGETQYF,TGTGCCGGAGGAAGTCGGACATTCGGAGAGACCCAGTACTTC
TRBJ2-2,.,TRBV28,.,CASSTPALTGELFF,TGTGCCAGCAGCACCCCAGCGCTCACCGGGGAGCTGTTTTTT
TRBJ2-2,.,TRBV27,few,CASSSTGKKGTGELFF,TGTGCCAGCAGTTCTACAGGGAAGAAAGGCACCGGGGAGCTGTTTTTT
TRBJ1-3,.,TRBV13,.,CASSFGGYSGNTIYF,TGTGCCAGCAGCTTCGGAGGGTACTCTGGAAACACCATATATTTT
TRBJ1-5,.,TRBV12-3/TRBV12-4,.,CASSQGREEQPQHF,TGTGCCAGCAGCCAAGGTAGGGAGGAACAGCCCCAGCATTTT
TRBJ2-2,TRBD2,TRBV19,.,CASSILAGDNTGELFF,TGTGCCAGTAGTATACTAGCGGGAGATAACACCGGGGAGCTGTTTTTT
TRBJ1-2,TRBD1,TRBV5-4,.,CASRIQGVYGYTF,TGTGCCAGCAGAATACAGGGGGTCTATGGCTACACCTTC
TRBJ2-1,.,TRBV5-1,.,CASSLDRLGAREQFF,TGCGCCAGCAGCTTGGATAGGTTGGGGGCTAGGGAGCAGTTCTTC
TRBJ1-3,.,TRBV4-1,.,CASSQDPAGLHGNTIYF,TGCGCCAGCAGCCAAGACCCCGCAGGGCTTCATGGAAACACCATATATTTT
TRBJ2-6,.,TRBV20-1,few,CSAREFSGANVLTF,TGCAGTGCTAGAGAGTTTAGTGGGGCCAACGTCCTGACTTTC
TRBJ1-5,TRBD1,TRBV12-3/TRBV12-4,.,CASSFLGTADNQPQHF,TGTGCCAGCAGTTTTCTGGGGACAGCCGACAATCAGCCCCAGCATTTT
TRBJ1-1,.,TRBV7-6,.,CASSLRQSTEAFF,TGTGCCAGCAGCTTGAGACAGAGCACTGAAGCTTTCTTT